A selection of T cell receptor beta chains follows, all from one sample in a study of Graves' ophthalmopathy and Graves' hyperthyroidism. TCRdb reprocessed the multiplex PCR reads via MiXCR and lists one record per CDR3 protein. The sample has fewer than 650,000 distinct CDR3 sequences, 20% to 25% seen once. The source material was peripheral blood. These receptors were collected from a woman aged 18 to 35 with stable Graves' hyperthyroidism. Some clones in this sample may be carry-over from other donors' samples. Both conserved end residues are part of each CDR3. D genes are given only for firm matches. Some rows mark clone size as missing; the rest say once, few, many or name a class of expanded clone.

j_gene,v_gene,d_gene,abundance,CDR3aa,CDR3nt
TRBJ2-5,TRBV11-2,NA,many,CASSLDPGETQYF,TGTGCCAGCAGCTTAGACCCCGGGGAGACCCAGTACTTC
TRBJ1-1,TRBV7-9,NA,few,CASRDGSNTEAFF,TGTGCCAGCCGGGACGGATCGAACACTGAAGCTTTCTTT
TRBJ2-7,TRBV5-1,NA,NA,CASKSRDGYYEQYF,TGCGCCAGCAAATCCCGGGACGGCTACTACGAGCAGTACTTC
TRBJ1-5,TRBV28,NA,NA,CASSYGGRQPQHF,TGTGCCAGCAGTTACGGGGGCCGTCAGCCCCAGCATTTT
TRBJ1-2,TRBV7-3,NA,many,CASSLTTGTSSGCTF,TGTGCCAGCAGCTTAACCACGGGGACATCATCCGGCTGCACCTTC
TRBJ1-2,TRBV20-1,NA,many,CSAISGTNYGYTF,TGCAGTGCTATCTCCGGGACTAACTATGGCTACACCTTC
TRBJ2-5,TRBV7-2,TRBD1,NA,CASSLGPDRVETQYF,TGTGCCAGCAGCTTAGGGCCCGACAGGGTCGAGACCCAGTACTTC
TRBJ1-1,TRBV12-3/TRBV12-4,NA,NA,CASSLGGNNPQAFF,TGTGCCAGCAGTTTAGGGGGGAATAACCCCCAAGCTTTCTTT
TRBJ2-2,TRBV11-2,TRBD2,many,CASSLGFVSGSPNTGELFF,TGTGCCAGCAGCTTAGGGTTCGTTAGCGGGAGTCCGAACACCGGGGAGCTGTTTTTT
TRBJ2-7,TRBV10-2,TRBD2,NA,CASGSGGENLLYEQYF,TGCGCCAGCGGGTCGGGGGGGGAGAATCTTCTCTACGAGCAGTACTTC
TRBJ2-7,TRBV7-9,NA,many,CATTTVGPGTREQYF,TGTGCCACCACCACCGTCGGACCGGGGACACGGGAGCAGTACTTC
TRBJ1-2,TRBV6-5,NA,many,CASSYSMSGGYGYTF,TGTGCCAGCAGTTACTCGATGTCGGGGGGCTATGGCTACACCTTC
TRBJ1-6,TRBV6-5,NA,many,CASRRTGRDLPLHF,TGTGCCAGCAGGAGAACCGGACGGGACCTACCCCTCCACTTT
TRBJ2-7,TRBV29-1,NA,many,CSTGTSYEQYF,TGCAGCACTGGGACTTCCTACGAGCAGTACTTC
TRBJ2-6,TRBV6-1,TRBD1,NA,CASIQDRAGANVLTF,TGTGCCAGCATCCAGGACAGGGCTGGGGCCAACGTCCTGACTTTC
TRBJ1-6,TRBV19,NA,NA,CASSGIGNSPLHF,TGTGCCAGTTCAGGGATCGGGAATTCACCCCTCCACTTT
TRBJ2-5,TRBV6-1,NA,NA,CASSETIRIQETQYF,TGTGCCAGCAGTGAAACGATACGGATCCAAGAGACCCAGTACTTC
TRBJ2-2,TRBV25-1,NA,many,CASGSTPNTGELFF,TGTGCCAGCGGGTCGACACCTAACACCGGGGAGCTGTTTTTT
TRBJ1-2,TRBV10-3,NA,NA,CAISERETSGYTF,TGTGCCATCAGTGAGAGGGAAACGAGTGGCTACACCTTC
TRBJ1-6,TRBV6-5,NA,NA,CASSYSMGRSYNSPLHF,TGTGCCAGCAGTTACTCGATGGGGAGGTCCTATAATTCACCCCTCCACTTT
TRBJ1-6,TRBV19,NA,NA,CASSIEDSSHSPLHF,TGTGCCAGTAGTATCGAAGACTCTTCACATTCACCCCTCCACTTT
TRBJ2-6,TRBV9,NA,many,CASSVAESGANVLTF,TGTGCCAGCAGCGTAGCAGAGTCTGGGGCCAACGTCCTGACTTTC
TRBJ2-7,TRBV10-1,TRBD2,many,CASQAGGADEQYF,TGCGCCAGCCAGGCGGGGGGCGCGGACGAGCAGTACTTC
TRBJ2-7,TRBV6-1,NA,NA,CASSEIGPSEQYF,TGTGCCAGCAGTGAAATTGGTCCGTCCGAGCAGTACTTC
TRBJ2-5,TRBV3-1,NA,many,CASSQDFAGIEETQYF,TGTGCCAGCAGCCAAGATTTTGCAGGGATCGAGGAGACCCAGTACTTC
TRBJ1-1,TRBV6-5,TRBD1,few,CASRPGTGGMNTEAFF,TGTGCCAGCAGACCCGGGACAGGCGGGATGAACACTGAAGCTTTCTTT
TRBJ2-7,TRBV11-2,TRBD2,many,CASSLTSGLAYEQYF,TGTGCCAGCAGCTTAACATCTGGACTAGCGTACGAGCAGTACTTC
TRBJ2-7,TRBV29-1,NA,many,CSVGHSPVYEQYF,TGCAGCGTAGGACATAGCCCGGTCTACGAGCAGTACTTC
TRBJ2-7,TRBV18,TRBD1,many,CASSSSGTGLYEQYF,TGTGCCAGCAGTTCCTCCGGGACAGGTCTCTACGAGCAGTACTTC
TRBJ2-5,TRBV27,TRBD1,many,CASNSGRGQETQYF,TGTGCCAGCAACAGTGGCAGGGGGCAGGAGACCCAGTACTTC
TRBJ2-2,TRBV9,NA,NA,CASSVDQTNTGELFF,TGTGCCAGCAGCGTAGACCAAACGAACACCGGGGAGCTGTTTTTT
TRBJ1-5,TRBV6-2/TRBV6-3,NA,many,CASSYFREPLQHF,TGTGCCAGCAGTTACTTTCGAGAGCCTCTCCAGCATTTT
TRBJ1-1,TRBV6-1,TRBD1,NA,CASSPKGAQIRNTEAFF,TGTGCCAGCAGTCCCAAGGGGGCCCAAATACGGAACACTGAAGCTTTCTTT
TRBJ1-1,TRBV30,NA,NA,CAWSEAGTRGTEAFF,TGTGCATGGAGTGAGGCCGGGACACGGGGCACTGAAGCTTTCTTT
TRBJ2-6,TRBV29-1,NA,NA,CSVAVGSGANVLTF,TGCAGCGTTGCAGTCGGCTCTGGGGCCAACGTCCTGACTTTC
TRBJ1-2,TRBV2,NA,many,CASSDLAGGYTF,TGTGCCAGCAGTGACCTAGCGGGGGGCTACACCTTC
TRBJ2-7,TRBV29-1,TRBD1,NA,CSAGTGGNEQYF,TGCAGCGCCGGGACAGGGGGTAATGAGCAGTACTTC
TRBJ2-2,TRBV6-4,TRBD2,many,CASSDHETSGATGELFF,TGTGCCAGCAGTGACCACGAGACTAGCGGGGCCACCGGGGAGCTGTTTTTT
TRBJ1-2,TRBV11-2,NA,few,CASSLIPGVLAYTF,TGTGCCAGCAGCTTAATCCCCGGAGTTTTGGCCTACACCTTC
TRBJ2-7,TRBV20-1,TRBD1,many,CSAAGQGKLYF,TGCAGTGCGGCGGGACAGGGGAAACTGTACTTC
TRBJ2-7,TRBV20-1,TRBD2,many,CSATGTSGSFSYEQYF,TGCAGTGCCACCGGGACTAGCGGATCGTTCTCCTACGAGCAGTACTTC
TRBJ1-1,TRBV30,NA,NA,CAWIHSGKAAFF,TGTGCCTGGATACATAGCGGGAAGGCAGCTTTCTTT
TRBJ1-2,TRBV11-1,TRBD1,NA,CASSLDYGEGAYGYTF,TGTGCCAGCAGCTTAGATTATGGAGAGGGGGCTTATGGCTACACCTTC
TRBJ2-2,TRBV7-6,NA,NA,CASSLIPGGTASTGELFF,TGTGCCAGCAGCTTAATTCCCGGGGGTACCGCGAGCACCGGGGAGCTGTTTTTT
TRBJ1-2,TRBV3-1,NA,many,CASNIRGINYGYTF,TGTGCCAGCAACATAAGGGGGATTAACTATGGCTACACCTTC
TRBJ2-2,TRBV12-3/TRBV12-4,NA,many,CASSFLGTGELFF,TGTGCCAGCAGTTTTCTGGGGACCGGGGAGCTGTTTTTT
TRBJ2-2,TRBV11-1,NA,NA,CASSRSDSPYTGELFF,TGTGCCAGCAGCCGATCCGACAGCCCCTACACCGGGGAGCTGTTTTTT
TRBJ2-7,TRBV2,NA,few,CASSEAKVGLLSSYEQYF,TGTGCCAGCAGTGAAGCCAAAGTGGGTCTGCTGAGCTCCTACGAGCAGTACTTC
TRBJ2-5,TRBV9,TRBD2,NA,CASSTRGGEGRETQYF,TGTGCCAGCAGCACCCGCGGGGGGGAGGGCCGCGAGACCCAGTACTTC
TRBJ2-7,TRBV12-3/TRBV12-4,NA,many,CASTTGTVSSYEQYF,TGTGCCAGCACGACCGGGACTGTGAGCTCCTACGAGCAGTACTTC
TRBJ1-2,TRBV3-1,TRBD1,many,CASSQGTGRYGYTF,TGTGCCAGCAGCCAAGGGACAGGGAGGTATGGCTACACCTTC
TRBJ2-7,TRBV4-2,NA,NA,CASSQEGSEQYF,TGTGCCAGCAGCCAAGAGGGGTCCGAGCAGTACTTC
TRBJ1-1,TRBV28,NA,once,CASSPPGRAREAFF,TGTGCCAGCAGTCCGCCCGGACGTGCTCGAGAAGCTTTCTTT
TRBJ1-1,TRBV7-8,TRBD1,NA,CASSPAGDRGIAFF,TGTGCCAGCAGCCCCGCCGGGGACAGGGGCATAGCTTTCTTT